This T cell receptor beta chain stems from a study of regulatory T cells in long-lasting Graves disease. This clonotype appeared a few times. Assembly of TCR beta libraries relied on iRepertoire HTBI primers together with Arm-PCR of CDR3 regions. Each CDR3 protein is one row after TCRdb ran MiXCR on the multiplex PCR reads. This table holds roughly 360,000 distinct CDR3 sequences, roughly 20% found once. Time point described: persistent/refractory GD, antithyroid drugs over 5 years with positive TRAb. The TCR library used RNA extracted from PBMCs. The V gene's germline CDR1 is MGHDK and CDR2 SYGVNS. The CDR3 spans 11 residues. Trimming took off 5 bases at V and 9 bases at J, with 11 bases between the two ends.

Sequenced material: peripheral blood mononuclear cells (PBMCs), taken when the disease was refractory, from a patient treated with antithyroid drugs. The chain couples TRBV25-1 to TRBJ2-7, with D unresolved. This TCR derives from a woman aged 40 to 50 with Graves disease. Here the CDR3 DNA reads TGTGCCAGCAGTACATTGGCAGCGCAGTACTTC. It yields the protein CASSTLAAQYF.